What follows describes a single TCR beta chain. Its antigen is not identified. Reverse transcription of about 0.5 to 1 ug RNA was carried out with random hexamers. One entry per CDR3 protein, called by TCRdb with MiXCR from the immunoSEQ multiplex PCR reads. The sample lists roughly 150,000 distinct CDR3 sequences, less than 95% occurring once. This sample was taken from a study of CD8 T cells in Susac syndrome. Study observations and caveats: An acknowledgment was made by the study that its TCR sequencing and HLA analysis involved relatively few individuals.

Sample: CD4+ T cells from PBMCs. This clonotype originated in a human donor with multiple sclerosis.

CDR3 loop: CASSLGLADSTEAFF. The CDR3, as DNA: TGCGCCAGCAGCTTGGGGTTGGCGGATAGCACTGAAGCTTTCTTT. This chain joins TRBV5-1 and TRBJ1-1; D call uncertain. This CDR3 contains 15 residues. V was cut by 0 bases and J by 4 bases, with 13 bases left in between. The germline V gene has CDR1 SGHRS and CDR2 YFSETQ.